This T cell receptor (beta chain) originates from a study of T cell changes during pregnancy in multiple sclerosis. Deletions cut 8 bases from V and 3 bases from J, with 5 bases between. The CDR3 runs to 10 residues. Germline lookup yields CDR1 MNHNY and CDR2 SVGAGI (reference sequence). Assay: immunoSEQ multiplex PCR; the TCRdb copy retains only in-frame clones and omits some. This sample has fewer than 150,000 clones, with 90% to 98% found just once. The TCR sequence derives from a female donor with multiple sclerosis, enrolled in a pregnancy study. The chain has TRBV6-6 and TRBJ2-7; D not resolved. Source: peripheral blood, taken after pregnancy. The CDR3 DNA sequence: TGTGCCAGCGGGCGCTACGAGCAGTACTTC. Encoded protein: CASGRYEQYF.